The sequence of this T cell receptor beta chain was determined in a study of radiotherapy plus CTLA-4 blockade in lung cancer. J was trimmed by 9 bases and V by 0 bases; bases with no gene match: 12. The CDR3 has 17 amino acids. The germline V gene encodes CDR1 KGHSH and CDR2 LQKENI. Libraries were prepared by immunoSEQ multiplex PCR; TCRdb keeps only in-frame clonotypes and omits some of them. The profile shows tens of thousands of clones, about 78% of them singletons. Receiving focal radiation plus CTLA-4 blockade with ipilimumab were patients who had chemo-refractory metastatic non-small-cell lung cancer.

This clonotype was sampled from a human donor with non-small cell lung cancer who had stable disease on radiotherapy plus ipilimumab. The source material was peripheral blood, sampled from a patient treated with radiotherapy plus ipilimumab. The V and J genes are TRBV18 and TRBJ2-1, with 9 bases matching TRBD2. DNA of the CDR3: TGTGCCAGCTCACCACCGGTGGCGGGGGGGCAATTCCGTGAGCAGTTCTTC. This translates into CASSPPVAGGQFREQFF.